The sample holds many counts of the clone carrying this T cell receptor (beta chain). The antigen is undetermined. TCR beta CDR3 regions were amplified from RNA. A first-round RT-PCR of the TCR CDR3 used the HTBI primer set. Each CDR3 protein gets one entry after TCRdb re-called the multiplex PCR reads with MiXCR. The table records nearly 600,000 distinct CDR3 sequences, approximately 15% of them present only once. This entry belongs to a study of T cells in Graves' hyperthyroidism and ophthalmopathy. Study overall: Once the initial diagnosis was made, peripheral blood was obtained before any treatment.

Overall study findings and caveats: It was a median roughly 6.5 months before onset that the model predicted ophthalmopathy. The blood repertoire included most of the expanded thyroid clonotypes above 0.001.

Material: blood. The TCR originated in a woman aged 18-29 years with Graves' ophthalmopathy.

The CDR3 DNA reads TGTGCCAGCAGTTTATCCGGGACAGGCCGCTCTTTCGAGCAGTACTTC. Protein product: CASSLSGTGRSFEQYF. The chain combines TRBV27 with TRBJ2-7; 8 positions match TRBD1. Germline CDR1 reads MNHEY; CDR2 reads SMNVEV (reference sequence). V was pared by 0 bases and J by 6 bases, with 10 bases of the junction left unmatched. The CDR3 consists of 16 residues.